This TCR beta chain comes out of a study of T cell repertoires in cytomegalovirus infection. In the study overall: The public TCR beta signatures pointed to both CMV infection and matching HLA type.

Comment on this clonotype: Its cognate antigen is unknown. At one end the junction does not follow the germline gene, possibly because of a read error.

Study conclusions and caveats: Carriers of CMV plus the relevant HLA were identified by cumulative public TCR beta family frequency. HLA-C-restricted CMV-specific TCR beta clonotypes were dominant in the ex vivo response.

One entry per CDR3 protein results from TCRdb running MiXCR on the reads. The top ten clones hold 73% of a sample with roughly 7,900 distinct CDR3 sequences, approximately 52% of them seen once. The germline CDR1 and CDR2 sequences are SGHTA and FQGNSA. CDR3 size: 16 residues. Sequenced: PBMCs, sequenced either directly or after in vitro stimulation (not recorded which). This receptor was identified in a human donor in good health (CMV status not recorded). Some clones in this sample may be carry-over from other donors' samples. The chain combines TRBV7-2 with TRBJ1-1; D not resolved. CDR3 loop: CASSLDSRFSNTEAFF. The CDR3, as DNA: TGTGCAAGCAGCTTAGATTCTAGGTTCTCGAACACGGAAGCTTTCTTT.